The T cell receptor beta chain under discussion was sequenced for a study of T cells in women clearing cervical HPV infection. In the study overall: Blood came at first lesion visit for cases, post-clearance for controls. HLA type could not be excluded as a confounder.

Data came from immunoSEQ multiplex PCR; TCRdb stores just in-frame clones and leaves some out. The sample yields about 30,000 clones, of which the top ten take up approximately 1.4%. Study-wide points: Cases carried less TRBV6-7 than controls: about 0.1% versus 0.15%.

Deletions cut 3 bases from V and 5 bases from J, with 11 bases between. The CDR3 length is 14 residues. Germline assignment: CDR1 MNHNS and CDR2 SASEGT. Points on this clone: Its specificity is not known. Read coverage stops 3 residues before the CDR3 terminus; the germline J gene supplies the remainder.

The chain is built from TRBV6-1 and TRBJ2-1; D may be TRBD2 (6 bases). Sequencing was performed on blood buffy coat. The clonotype originates from a woman aged 18 to 75 with a cervical HPV16 infection that either progressed to CIN3+ or cleared (not recorded which). CDR3 amino acids: CASSERGRDNEQFF. Incomplete CDR3 DNA: TGTGCCAGCAGTGAGCGGGGCCGTGACAATGAG.